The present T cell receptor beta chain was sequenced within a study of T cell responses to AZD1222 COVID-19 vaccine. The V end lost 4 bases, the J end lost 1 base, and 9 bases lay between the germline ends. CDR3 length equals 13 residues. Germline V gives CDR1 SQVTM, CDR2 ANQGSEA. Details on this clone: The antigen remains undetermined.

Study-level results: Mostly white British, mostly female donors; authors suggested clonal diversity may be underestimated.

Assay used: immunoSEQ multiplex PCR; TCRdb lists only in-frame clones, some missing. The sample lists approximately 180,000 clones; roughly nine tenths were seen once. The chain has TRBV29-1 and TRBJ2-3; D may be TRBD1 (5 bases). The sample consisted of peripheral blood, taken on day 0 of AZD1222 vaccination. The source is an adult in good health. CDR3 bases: TGCAGCGTTGTCGGCAGGGGCACAGATACGCAGTATTTT. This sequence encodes CSVVGRGTDTQYF.